This T cell receptor beta chain was observed in a study of T cells in Graves' hyperthyroidism and ophthalmopathy. For the study at large: Peripheral blood collection took place at initial diagnosis, before any treatment.

J was trimmed by 5 bases and V by 1 base; bases with no gene match: 4. This CDR3 is built from 14 residues. CDR1 and CDR2 (germline): SGHVS, FNYEAQ. This clonotype was detected a few times. RNA transcripts provided the source from which TCR beta CDR3 regions were amplified. HTBI primers were employed in a first-round RT-PCR of the TCR CDR3. Each CDR3 protein is one row after TCRdb ran MiXCR on the multiplex PCR reads. This sample yields 650,000 to 700,000 distinct CDR3 sequences, of which 17% are seen a single time; about 14% belongs to the top ten. The source of this sequence is a man in his fifties with Graves' hyperthyroidism. What was sequenced was blood. The chain carries TRBV7-6 and TRBJ2-7; 8 bases line up with TRBD1. CDR3 nucleotides: TGTGCCAGCAGCTTAGTCCGACAGGGGAACGAGCAGTACTTC. Protein sequence: CASSLVRQGNEQYF.